A single sample is the source of the 28 T cell receptor beta chains below, sequenced in a study of shared clonotypes between healthy human individuals. TCRdb's table, derived via immunoSEQ multiplex PCR, lists solely in-frame clones and lacks some. The table lists under 2.5 million clones, 80% to 95% of them singletons. The sequencing sample was made of naive CD4+ T cells from PBMCs. Subset: CD45RA+ positively selected. The receptors originated from a man between 18 and 29 years old in good health. Some clones in this sample may be carry-over from other donors' samples.

The rearrangement uses TRBV2 and TRBJ2-2; D unclear. Between the trimmed V and J ends, which lost 2 bases and 6 bases, there was a span of 7 bases. CDR1 SNHLY and CDR2 FYNNEI come from the germline V gene. The CDR3 runs to 13 residues. The CDR3 loop is CASSEIMAGELFF. The CDR3 DNA follows: TGTGCCAGCAGTGAAATTATGGCCGGGGAGCTGTTTTTT.

The rearrangement links TRBV9 to TRBJ1-2; 10 bases match TRBD1. The germline gives CDR1 SGDLS, CDR2 YYNGEE. The CDR3 length is 14 residues. Germline trimming cut 0 bases from V and 9 bases from J; bases unmatched to any gene: 5. CDR3 nucleotide sequence: TGTGCCAGCAGCGTAGACCGGGACAGGGGCCGCTACACCTTC. Its translation: CASSVDRDRGRYTF.

In this sample, this clone turned up once. V and J are TRBV7-8 and TRBJ2-7; 14 bases are shared with TRBD2. Germline V CDR1 and CDR2: SGHVS, FQNEAQ. This CDR3 region has 15 residues. Trimming cost V 5 bases and J 6 bases; bases outside gene matches: 6. CDR3 nucleotides: TGTGCCAGCAGCCTAGTTGGACTAGCGGGAGGCGAGCAGTACTTC. Its protein product is CASSLVGLAGGEQYF.

V and J are TRBV28 and TRBJ2-3; 8 bases agree with TRBD2. The V and J ends lost 5 bases and 1 base, in that order; junction bases with no gene match: 8. The CDR3 is 16 residues long. Germline V lookup: CDR1 MDHEN, CDR2 SYDVKM. The CDR3 here is CASSPMSGSGTDTQYF. The CDR3 bases are TGTGCCAGCAGTCCGATGAGCGGGAGCGGCACAGATACGCAGTATTTT.

This clone was seen just once. The chain carries TRBV27 and TRBJ2-7, with D perhaps matching TRBD1 (5 bases). The CDR3 runs to 15 residues. Trimming shortened V by 2 bases and J by 2 bases, and 13 bases separated the two germline ends. Germline lookup yields CDR1 MNHEY and CDR2 SMNVEV (reference sequence). The chain's CDR3 is CASSLGHGSPYEQYF. Here the CDR3 DNA reads TGTGCCAGCAGTTTAGGACACGGTTCCCCCTACGAGCAGTACTTC.

In its sample, this clone was seen once. V gene TRBV10-3 combines with J gene TRBJ1-5, with TRBD1 identical over 8 bases. Germline V CDR1 and CDR2: ENHRY, SYGVKD. CDR3 length: 13 amino acids. V lost 6 bases and J lost 10; bases outside the gene matches: 8. The CDR3 reads CAISGDRQGPQHF. CDR3 nucleotide sequence: TGTGCCATCAGCGGGGACAGGCAGGGACCCCAGCATTTT.

The chain is built from TRBV28 and TRBJ2-7; D is possibly TRBD1 (6 bases). Trimming pared 6 bases from V and 6 bases from J, leaving 12 bases between. The CDR3 runs 12 residues. Germline lookup yields CDR1 MDHEN and CDR2 SYDVKM. The DNA for the CDR3 is TGTGCCAGCAGACACAGGGCCGGCGAGCAGTACTTC. This codes for CASRHRAGEQYF.

The chain has TRBV5-4 and TRBJ2-3; D is perhaps TRBD1 or TRBD2 (5 bases each). V shed 6 bases and J shed 1 base, with 15 bases lying between them. This CDR3 has 15 amino acids. Germline-derived CDR1 and CDR2 are SGHNT and YYREEE (reference sequence). The CDR3 region has the DNA TGTGCCAGCAAGGCGGAACGAGGGGGCACAGATACGCAGTATTTT. Encoded protein: CASKAERGGTDTQYF.

Comments on this clone: The sample has other DNA sequences that encode this CDR3 too. The chain is built from TRBV9 and TRBJ2-5; D gene unclear. This CDR3 contains 12 residues. V dropped 0 bases and J dropped 5 bases, with 5 bases sitting between them. The germline gives CDR1 SGDLS, CDR2 YYNGEE. This CDR3 is CASSVGMETQYF. Written as DNA, the CDR3 is TGTGCCAGCAGCGTAGGGATGGAGACCCAGTACTTC.

V usage is TRBV19 and J usage is TRBJ1-1; D may be TRBD1 (5 bases). The CDR3 is 15 amino acids. V lost 7 bases to trimming and J lost 1 base, with 16 bases between them. The germline gives CDR1 LNHDA, CDR2 SQIVND (reference sequence). CDR3 sequence: CASTDWRGRNTEAFF. DNA of the CDR3: TGTGCCAGTACGGACTGGAGGGGCAGGAACACTGAAGCTTTCTTT. The variable domain in full, completed from reference TRBV19 and TRBJ1-1, reads DGGITQSPKYLFRKEGQNVTLSCEQNLNHDAMYWYRQDPGQGLRLIYYSQIVNDFQKGDIAEGYSVSREKKESFPLTVTSAQKNPTAFYLCASTDWRGRNTEAFFGQGTRLTVV.

V usage is TRBV7-2 and J usage is TRBJ2-7; 7 positions agree with TRBD1. The CDR3 totals 16 residues. The J segment lost 5 bases and the V segment lost 5 bases, leaving 15 bases of the junction unmatched. Germline assignment: CDR1 SGHTA and CDR2 FQGNSA. The CDR3 DNA reads TGTGCCAGCAGCACCTTCCGAAGACAGGGCTCGGACGAGCAGTACTTC. It specifies CASSTFRRQGSDEQYF.

The rearrangement links TRBV4-1 to TRBJ1-3, with D perhaps matching TRBD1 (5 bases). The CDR3 runs to 17 residues. Trimming took off 2 bases at V and 3 bases at J, with 17 bases between the two ends. In germline, CDR1 is MGHRA, CDR2 YSYEKL. CDR3 coding DNA: TGCGCCAGCAGCCAATCGGGGCACCCACTAGGTGGAAACACCATATATTTT. This gives the protein CASSQSGHPLGGNTIYF.

The chain links TRBV7-6 to TRBJ2-7; D gene ambiguous. Germline V gene data show CDR1 as SGHVS and CDR2 as FNYEAQ. The length of the CDR3 is 12 residues. V gave up 1 base and J gave up 3 bases, with 4 bases separating them. The CDR3 nucleotides are TGTGCCAGCAGCTTAGAGAACTACGAGCAGTACTTC. Encoded protein: CASSLENYEQYF.

The rearrangement joins TRBV4-2 to TRBJ2-7; TRBD1 matches 8 bases. CDR3 length: 16 amino acids. V lost 4 bases, J lost 2 bases, and 10 bases stayed unmatched. The V gene's germline CDR1 is LGHNA and CDR2 YNFKEQ. As DNA, the CDR3 is TGTGCCAGCAGCCCCAGAGCCGGGACAGGAACCTACGAGCAGTACTTC. It encodes CASSPRAGTGTYEQYF.

CDR3 in amino acids: CASSHRLAGNTGELFF. In DNA, the CDR3 is TGTGCCAGCAGCCACCGGTTAGCGGGAAACACCGGGGAGCTGTTTTTT. This sequence joins TRBV7-9 and TRBJ2-2; 8 nucleotides match TRBD2. From germline, CDR1 is SEHNR and CDR2 FQNEAQ (reference sequence). The V segment lost 5 bases and the J segment 2 bases; nucleotides outside the gene matches: 7. The CDR3 runs to 16 residues. The whole variable domain, filled in from reference TRBV7-9 and TRBJ2-2, reads DTGVSQNPRHKITKRGQNVTFRCDPISEHNRLYWYRQTLGQGPEFLTYFQNEAQLEKSRLLSDRFSAERPKGSFSTLEIQRTEQGDSAMYLCASSHRLAGNTGELFFGEGSRLTVL.

The rearrangement joins TRBV5-8 to TRBJ1-2; D is unclear. Trimming pared 2 bases from V and 5 bases from J, leaving 7 bases between. This CDR3 is built from 12 residues. CDR1 is SGHTS and CDR2 is YDEGEE in the germline V gene. Here the CDR3 reads CASSFDMYGYTF. The CDR3 region has the DNA TGTGCCAGCAGCTTCGACATGTATGGCTACACCTTC.

The V call is TRBV18, the J call TRBJ2-7; TRBD1 might be the D (6 bases). The ends were cut back, 3 bases at V and 5 bases at J, with 23 bases in the middle. This CDR3 contains 17 residues. Germline V gene lookup returns CDR1 KGHSH and CDR2 LQKENI. The CDR3 reads CASSPYSTRGASHEQYF. The CDR3 DNA is TGTGCCAGCTCACCGTACTCCACCAGGGGCGCGTCTCACGAGCAGTACTTC.

The chain employs TRBV18 and TRBJ2-2; tentatively, D is TRBD1 or TRBD2 (5 bases each). V lost 4 bases and J 9 bases, leaving 12 bases between the germline ends. Germline V gives CDR1 KGHSH, CDR2 LQKENI. The CDR3 extends over 13 amino acids. The CDR3 loop is CASSQLGVRELFF. The CDR3 coding sequence is TGTGCCAGCTCACAGCTGGGGGTCCGGGAGCTGTTTTTT.

This clone came up a few times. The chain employs TRBV5-1 and TRBJ1-5; no firm D call. Germline V gene data show CDR1 as SGHRS and CDR2 as YFSETQ. This CDR3 has 13 residues. Deletions cut 4 bases from V and 1 base from J, with 6 bases between. DNA for the CDR3: TGCGCCAGCAGCCCCGCCAGCAATCAGCCCCAGCATTTT. It encodes CASSPASNQPQHF.

This clone was observed a single time. The chain has TRBV11-3 and TRBJ2-2; TRBD2 agrees at 8 bases. Germline lookup yields CDR1 SGHNT and CDR2 YENEEA. CDR3 length: 14 residues. The ends lost 9 bases at V and 3 bases at J; junction bases unmatched: 6. The CDR3 region has the DNA TGTGCCAGGGAGGGAGCGGGAGACACCGGGGAGCTGTTTTTT. Translated: CAREGAGDTGELFF.

The V call is TRBV15, the J call TRBJ2-1; 11 bases fit TRBD2. The germline V gene encodes CDR1 LNHNV and CDR2 YYDKDF (reference sequence). The V segment lost 3 bases and the J segment 8 bases; nucleotides outside the gene matches: 12. CDR3 size: 17 residues. CDR3 sequence reads: CATSRIDSGRAVHEQFF. The DNA for the CDR3 is TGTGCCACCAGCAGGATCGATAGCGGGAGGGCCGTCCATGAGCAGTTCTTC.

V and J are TRBV30 and TRBJ1-2, with unresolved D. CDR3 length equals 12 residues. Between the trimmed V and J ends, which lost 2 bases and 1 base, there was a span of 5 bases. Germline CDR1 is GTSNPN and CDR2 is SVGIG (reference sequence). The CDR3 reads CAWSKLNYGYTF. CDR3 DNA sequence: TGTGCCTGGAGTAAGCTTAACTATGGCTACACCTTC.

This chain joins TRBV6-1 and TRBJ2-4; 7 nucleotides match TRBD2. The CDR3 extends over 13 amino acids. Germline-derived CDR1 and CDR2 are MNHNS and SASEGT. V dropped 2 bases and J dropped 9; count of bases not matched to a gene: 4. The CDR3 DNA reads as TGTGCCAGCAGTGAATGGAGGGAGGGCATTCAGTACTTC. Translation gives CASSEWREGIQYF.

This clone appeared a few times. This chain links TRBV7-2 with TRBJ2-2, with 12 nucleotides matching TRBD2. Trimming took 1 base from V and 2 from J; bases not matched to a gene: 5. The CDR3 consists of 18 residues. The germline CDR1 and CDR2 sequences are SGHTA and FQGNSA. DNA for the CDR3: TGTGCCAGCAGCTTAGGGACTAGCGGGAAAATAAACACCGGGGAGCTGTTTTTT. Residues: CASSLGTSGKINTGELFF.

This chain links TRBV15 with TRBJ2-5, with 7 bases lining up with TRBD1. The length of the CDR3 is 15 residues. After removal of 2 bases from V and 5 bases from J, the junction contained 8 bases not matched to a gene. From germline, CDR1 is LNHNV and CDR2 YYDKDF (reference sequence). CDR3 DNA sequence: TGTGCCACCAGCAGAACAGGGGCCGTCGGGGAGACCCAGTACTTC. The encoded protein is CATSRTGAVGETQYF.

The rearrangement uses TRBV11-3 and TRBJ2-3; D possibly corresponds to TRBD1 (6 bases). This CDR3 has 13 residues. In germline, CDR1 is SGHNT, CDR2 YENEEA. Trimming left V 5 bases short and J 3 bases short, with 9 bases between. The CDR3 nucleotides are TGTGCCAGCAGCCGGCAGGGGACAGATACGCAGTATTTT. This translates into CASSRQGTDTQYF.

This chain uses TRBV7-3 with TRBJ2-2; 10 positions match TRBD2. The trim removed 2 bases at V and 4 bases at J, leaving 1 base unmatched. The CDR3 totals 15 residues. Germline lookup yields CDR1 SGHTA and CDR2 FQGTGA. The CDR3, as DNA: TGTGCCAGCAGCTTACTAGCGGGAGTCACCGGGGAGCTGTTTTTT. This sequence encodes CASSLLAGVTGELFF.

V and J are TRBV9 and TRBJ2-3; D may be TRBD1 (5 bases). Germline lookup yields CDR1 SGDLS and CDR2 YYNGEE. The CDR3 loop spans 16 amino acids. The V and J ends lost 0 bases and 3 bases respectively, with 14 bases between them. In nucleotides, the CDR3 is TGTGCCAGCAGCGTAGGGGGCAGCCACGGGACAGATACGCAGTATTTT. It yields the protein CASSVGGSHGTDTQYF.